This T cell receptor (beta chain) was identified during a study of CD8 T cells in Susac syndrome. Trimming pared 2 bases from V and 4 bases from J, leaving 8 bases between. The CDR3 contains 13 residues. Germline assignment: CDR1 SGHTA and CDR2 FQGNSA. TCR beta from blood CD8+ and CD4+ T cells was sequenced. Controls were healthy donors (matched for age and sex). Negative magnetic isolation gave CD8+ and CD4+ cells; FACS enriched CD8+ TEMRA. After extraction with the RNeasy kit, about 0.45 to 1 ug of the RNA was reverse transcribed using random hexamers. Coverage of TCR beta CDR3 amplification by immunoSEQ multiplex PCR extended to 54 Vbeta and 13 Jbeta. One entry per CDR3 protein, called by TCRdb with MiXCR from the immunoSEQ multiplex PCR reads. The sample has about 150,000 distinct CDR3 sequences, approximately 90% seen once.

This chain uses TRBV7-2 with TRBJ1-1; D is unresolved. The sequencing input was CD4+ T cells from PBMCs. The TCR was taken from a human donor in good health. CDR3 sequence reads: CASSLRQATEAFF. The CDR3, as DNA: TGTGCCAGCAGCTTAAGGCAGGCCACTGAAGCTTTCTTT.